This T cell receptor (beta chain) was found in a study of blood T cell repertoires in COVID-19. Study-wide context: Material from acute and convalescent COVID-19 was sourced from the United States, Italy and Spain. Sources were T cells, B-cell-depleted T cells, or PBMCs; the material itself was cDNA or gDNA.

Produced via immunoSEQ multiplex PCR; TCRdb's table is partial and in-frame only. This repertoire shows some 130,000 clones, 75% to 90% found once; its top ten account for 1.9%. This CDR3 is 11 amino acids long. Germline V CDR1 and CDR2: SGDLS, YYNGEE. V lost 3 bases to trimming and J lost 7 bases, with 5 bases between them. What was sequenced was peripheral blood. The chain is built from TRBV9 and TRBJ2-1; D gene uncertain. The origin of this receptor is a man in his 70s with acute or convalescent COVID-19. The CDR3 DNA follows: TGTGCCAGCAGCGGGGCGAATGAGCAGTTCTTC. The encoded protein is CASSGANEQFF.